This T cell receptor (beta chain) was identified in a study of T-cell reconstitution after alpha-beta-depleted transplantation in children. Study-wide findings and caveats: It was newly produced T cells that mostly accounted for T-cell counts and diversity one year after transplant. Roughly two months post-transplant, alpha-beta T cells reportedly originated from several hundred graft clones that had expanded.

This CDR3 spans 14 amino acids. Between the trimmed V and J ends, which lost 7 bases and 7 bases, there was a span of 17 bases. Germline CDR1 and CDR2: MNHNS and SASEGT. This clonotype turned up a few times. Its antigen is unidentified. Unique molecular identifiers were built into the TCRbeta library. MiXCR, applied by TCRdb to the PCR reads, yields one record per CDR3 protein. The sample has hundreds of thousands of distinct CDR3 sequences, around 23% seen once. The rearrangement uses TRBV6-1 and TRBJ2-1; a possible D gene is TRBD2 (7 bases). This TCR was recovered from a boy younger than two who had a stem cell transplant for acute myeloid leukemia, so the T cells may come from the graft donor. The sample was PBMCs, mostly from graft donor cells, taken 360 days after TCRalphabeta/CD19-depleted stem cell transplant. The CDR3 spells CASNPGEGENEQFF. DNA for the CDR3: TGTGCCAGCAATCCAGGGGAGGGTGAGAATGAGCAGTTCTTC.